The 17 T cell receptor beta chains presented below share a single source sample, sequenced in a study of CD8+ T cells in alopecia areata. The treatment here: oral pan-JAK inhibitor, 5-10 mg twice daily. RNA was extracted and reverse transcribed into cDNA as the sequencing template. The assay was immunoSEQ multiplex PCR, and TCRdb's table has in-frame clones only and misses some. There are 150,000 to 200,000 clones in the sample; 45% to 60% occur only once, and 10% lies in the top ten. Sequenced material: CD8+ T cells sorted from blood, taken between weeks 51 and 52, from a patient treated with tofacitinib. These receptors all stem from a human donor with alopecia areata.

This clone was counted a few times. The V call is TRBV29-1, the J call TRBJ2-7, with D maybe TRBD2 (5 bases). V was shortened by 4 bases and J by 0 bases, with 13 bases between the two germline ends. This CDR3 spans 14 amino acids. Per the germline V gene, CDR1 is SQVTM and CDR2 is ANQGSEA. CDR3 loop: CSVVTLGSSYEQYF. The CDR3 DNA reads as TGCAGCGTTGTGACGTTGGGGAGCTCCTACGAGCAGTACTTC.

This clone has more than one count but fewer than ten. The rearrangement joins TRBV7-9 to TRBJ1-2; D is unclear. The germline V gene encodes CDR1 SEHNR and CDR2 FQNEAQ (reference sequence). The V end was cut by 4 bases, the J end by 3 bases, with 15 bases between. The CDR3 consists of 15 residues. The CDR3 protein is CASSWLRRTYYGYTF. In nucleotides, the CDR3 is TGTGCCAGCAGCTGGCTTAGGCGAACTTACTATGGCTACACCTTC.

V usage is TRBV5-1 and J usage is TRBJ1-3; tentative D call: TRBD1 (5 bases). V dropped 5 bases and J dropped 2 bases, with 14 bases sitting between them. This CDR3 region has 15 residues. Germline V lookup: CDR1 SGHRS, CDR2 YFSETQ. The CDR3 DNA follows: TGCGCCAGCAGTTTTGACAGCTCAACTGGAAACACCATATATTTT. It yields the protein CASSFDSSTGNTIYF.

This clone was found a few times. V gene TRBV18 combines with J gene TRBJ1-1; TRBD1 aligns across 7 bases. Germline V gene lookup returns CDR1 KGHSH and CDR2 LQKENI. The junction had 2 bases not matched to a gene; V was cut back by 3 bases and J by 1 base. This CDR3 is built from 14 residues. In DNA form, the CDR3 reads TGTGCCAGCTCACCGGGGACAGAGAACACTGAAGCTTTCTTT. Its translation is CASSPGTENTEAFF.

The chain recombines TRBV4-1 with TRBJ1-6; D gene uncertain. Trimming pared 2 bases from V and 10 bases from J, leaving 21 bases between. The CDR3 has 17 amino acids. Germline V CDR1 and CDR2: MGHRA, YSYEKL. The CDR3, as DNA: TGCGCCAGCAGCCAACAGGCCCCACTCCAGTTTTCCTCACCCCTCCACTTT. This sequence encodes CASSQQAPLQFSSPLHF.

This clone was recorded a few times. V is TRBV29-1 and J is TRBJ2-3; 12 positions agree with TRBD2. From germline, CDR1 is SQVTM and CDR2 ANQGSEA. The CDR3 length is 17 residues. V shed 1 base, J shed 1 base, and the junction held 6 bases outside the gene matches. CDR3 nucleotides: TGCAGCGTTGAAGGACTAGCGGGGGACCGGGGCACAGATACGCAGTATTTT. This gives the protein CSVEGLAGDRGTDTQYF.

In its sample, this clone was seen once. The V call is TRBV9, the J call TRBJ2-3; the D gene is possibly TRBD2 (6 bases). The V end was cut by 6 bases, the J end by 1 base, with 6 bases between. Per germline, CDR1 SGDLS and CDR2 YYNGEE. This CDR3 is built from 12 residues. The CDR3 DNA follows: TGTGCCAGCACTAGCGGCACAGATACGCAGTATTTT. This sequence encodes CASTSGTDTQYF.

This clone was detected a few times. The chain recombines TRBV14 with TRBJ2-1; the D gene is possibly TRBD1 (5 bases). This CDR3 spans 12 amino acids. Germline loops: CDR1 SGHDN, CDR2 FVKESK. Trimming removed 4 bases at V and 9 bases at J, with 10 bases between. The CDR3 sequence is CASSPLGAEQFF. The CDR3 nucleotides read TGTGCCAGCAGCCCCCTAGGGGCTGAGCAGTTCTTC. The whole variable domain, filled in from reference TRBV14 and TRBJ2-1, reads EAGVTQFPSHSVIEKGQTVTLRCDPISGHDNLYWYRRVMGKEIKFLLHFVKESKQDESGMPNNRFLAERTGGTYSTLKVQPAELEDSGVYFCASSPLGAEQFFGPGTRLTVL.

The J gene is TRBJ1-2, the V gene TRBV30; D is unresolved. Germline CDR1 GTSNPN, CDR2 SVGIG (reference sequence). The CDR3 loop spans 15 amino acids. Trimming removed 5 bases from V and 1 base from J, with 17 bases in between. The CDR3 DNA is TGTGCCTGGGGGATTTGGACGGAGAATAACTATGGCTACACCTTC. Translated, it gives CAWGIWTENNYGYTF.

The chain carries TRBV9 and TRBJ2-1; unclear D gene. This CDR3 is 13 amino acids long. Trimming took 2 bases from V and 2 from J, leaving 5 bases between them. In germline, CDR1 is SGDLS, CDR2 YYNGEE. The DNA for the CDR3 is TGTGCCAGCAGCGTGGCCCCCTACAATGAGCAGTTCTTC. Residues: CASSVAPYNEQFF.

The chain couples TRBV5-6 to TRBJ1-3; TRBD1 might be the D (5 bases). Germline CDR1 SGHDT, CDR2 YYEEEE. The CDR3 loop spans 15 amino acids. Trimming took off 0 bases at V and 0 bases at J, with 7 bases between the two ends. CDR3 bases: TGTGCCAGCAGCTTGGGGACAATCTCTGGAAACACCATATATTTT. Translating gives CASSLGTISGNTIYF.

A few counts support this clone. The chain couples TRBV2 to TRBJ1-6; D is unclear. V was trimmed by 7 bases and J by 8 bases, leaving 18 bases between them. CDR1 is SNHLY and CDR2 is FYNNEI in the germline V gene. This CDR3 is built from 15 residues. For the CDR3, the DNA is TGTGCCAGCACCGAACGAGGGCCCCTCTATTCACCCCTCCACTTT. Residues: CASTERGPLYSPLHF.

The chain recombines TRBV5-8 with TRBJ1-1; 8 bases map to TRBD1. With V trimmed by 2 bases and J by 0 bases, 3 bases remained unmatched. This CDR3 is built from 15 residues. Looked up from germline, CDR1 is SGHTS and CDR2 is YDEGEE. DNA for the CDR3: TGTGCCAGCAGCTTCCAGGGGGCACTGAACACTGAAGCTTTCTTT. Protein sequence: CASSFQGALNTEAFF.

This clone came up a few times. The chain is built from TRBV11-3 and TRBJ2-2; D unclear. The CDR3 length is 14 residues. V was clipped by 4 bases and J by 4 bases, with 10 bases between them. Germline values: CDR1 SGHNT, CDR2 YENEEA. The CDR3 DNA sequence: TGTGCCAGCAGCTCTGAAGTTTCCACCGGGGAGCTGTTTTTT. It translates to CASSSEVSTGELFF.

This clone has a handful of counts. The chain combines TRBV4-3 with TRBJ2-1; the D gene is possibly TRBD2 (6 bases). Germline lookup yields CDR1 LGHNA and CDR2 YSLEER. Trimming removed 0 bases at V and 8 bases at J, with 20 bases between. This CDR3 comprises 17 residues. CDR3 region: CASSQDAADYVRDEQFF. The CDR3 nucleotides are TGCGCCAGCAGCCAAGATGCCGCGGACTACGTTCGGGATGAGCAGTTCTTC.

This clone is medium-sized by share. The chain employs TRBV27 and TRBJ2-7; TRBD1 matches at 10 bases. The junction had 9 bases not matched to a gene; V was cut back by 5 bases and J by 2 bases. Per the germline V gene, CDR1 is MNHEY and CDR2 is SMNVEV (reference sequence). The CDR3 runs 16 residues. The CDR3 loop reads CASSGIRTGGTYEQYF. The CDR3 DNA reads TGTGCCAGCAGTGGAATACGGACAGGGGGGACCTACGAGCAGTACTTC.

The chain links TRBV27 to TRBJ2-3, with unresolved D. This CDR3 has 13 residues. Germline lookup yields CDR1 MNHEY and CDR2 SMNVEV (reference sequence). V lost 5 bases and J 2 bases, leaving 8 bases between the germline ends. The CDR3 spells CASSLWITDTQYF. The DNA for the CDR3 is TGTGCCAGCAGTCTATGGATCACAGATACGCAGTATTTT.